A single sample gave rise to the 19 T cell receptor beta chains below, sequenced in a study of T cells expressing NK-cell markers. One entry per CDR3 protein, without DNA, is what TCRdb gives after re-calling the 5' RACE reads. This listing includes about 460,000 distinct CDR3 sequences. Sequenced input: blood T cells: a sorted CD56 or NKG2C T cell subset, CD4+ or CD8+ T cells, or bulk PBMC T cells (not recorded which). The receptors come from a woman aged 50 to 60 in good health.

The gene calls are TRBV24-1 and TRBJ2-1; checking the TCRdb D call of TRBD1 is not possible without DNA. The CDR3 consists of 14 residues. The germline gives CDR1 KGHDR, CDR2 SFDVKD. CDR3 protein: CATSDPPTDNEQFF.

This sequence joins TRBV5-1 and TRBJ2-4; TCRdb's D call of TRBD1 is untestable without DNA. Looked up from germline, CDR1 is SGHRS and CDR2 is YFSETQ. The CDR3 length is 13 residues. CDR3 amino acids: CASSPNRVGIQYF.

The chain combines TRBV15 with TRBJ2-1; TCRdb designates TRBD1, a call that cannot be tested without DNA. CDR1 is LNHNV and CDR2 is YYDKDF in the germline V gene (reference sequence). The CDR3 has 13 residues. The CDR3: CATSRDRGNEQFF.

The chain is built from TRBV2 and TRBJ2-6; TCRdb gives TRBD1 as the D gene, but with no DNA this cannot be confirmed. The CDR3 is 16 residues long. In germline, CDR1 is SNHLY, CDR2 FYNNEI. CDR3 sequence reads: CASSETGISGANVLTF.

This chain connects TRBV4-1 to TRBJ1-5. Germline CDR1 and CDR2: MGHRA and YSYEKL. The CDR3 sequence is 14 residues long. CDR3 amino acids: CASSQFADYQPQHF.

This chain connects TRBV12-5 to TRBJ2-5; with no DNA, the TCRdb D assignment of TRBD2 cannot be verified. Germline V gene sequence: CDR1 LGHNT, CDR2 FRNRAP. The CDR3 loop spans 18 amino acids. CDR3: CASGLTSSGRAMWETQYF.

This sequence joins TRBV6-1 and TRBJ2-3; the TCRdb D gene call, TRBD1, has no DNA to confirm it. This CDR3 spans 16 amino acids. Germline V gene data show CDR1 as MNHNS and CDR2 as SASEGT. This CDR3 reads CASSEIGVLGEDTQYF.

This sequence joins TRBV11-2 and TRBJ2-3. The CDR3 contains 13 residues. Germline V gene sequence: CDR1 SGHAT, CDR2 FQNNGV. The CDR3 protein is CASSLISTDTQYF. The whole variable domain, remainder taken from reference TRBV11-2 and TRBJ2-3, is EAGVAQSPRYKIIEKRQSVAFWCNPISGHATLYWYQQILGQGPKLLIQFQNNGVVDDSQLPKDRFSAERLKGVDSTLKIQPAKLEDSAVYLCASSLISTDTQYFGPGTRLTVL.

The chain couples TRBV11-3 to TRBJ2-1; TCRdb's D call, TRBD2, is unchecked because there is no DNA. The CDR3 has 16 residues. Per germline, CDR1 SGHNT and CDR2 YENEEA. The CDR3: CASSLGLSGRVSEQFF. Full variable domain (remainder filled in from reference TRBV11-3 and TRBJ2-1): EAGVVQSPRYKIIEKKQPVAFWCNPISGHNTLYWYLQNLGQGPELLIRYENEEAVDDSQLPKDRFSAERLKGVDSTLKIQPAELGDSAVYLCASSLGLSGRVSEQFFGPGTRLTVL.

V gene TRBV20-1 combines with J gene TRBJ2-3; the D gene TCRdb calls, TRBD2, cannot be checked with no DNA. The CDR3 contains 17 residues. CDR1 and CDR2 from the germline V gene are DFQATT and SNEGSKA (reference sequence). This CDR3 reads CSARVPRGAGGRDTQYF.

The chain couples TRBV7-3 to TRBJ2-2; with no DNA, the TCRdb D assignment of TRBD2 cannot be verified. From germline, CDR1 is SGHTA and CDR2 FQGTGA. This CDR3 spans 17 amino acids. The CDR3 here is CASSYVAGGPHTGELFF. Supplemented by reference TRBV7-3 and TRBJ2-2, the full variable domain reads GAGVSQTPSNKVTEKGKYVELRCDPISGHTALYWYRQSLGQGPEFLIYFQGTGAADDSGLPNDRFFAVRPEGSVSTLKIQRTERGDSAVYLCASSYVAGGPHTGELFFGEGSRLTVL.

The chain uses TRBV12-3 or TRBV12-4 and TRBJ2-1. The CDR3 is 15 amino acids. The CDR3 sequence: CASSPRGSSYNEQFF.

This chain joins TRBV20-1 and TRBJ2-2; TCRdb designates TRBD1, a call that cannot be tested without DNA. The CDR3 has 17 amino acids. Looked up from germline, CDR1 is DFQATT and CDR2 is SNEGSKA (reference sequence). The CDR3 protein is CSARGSRGQGQGGELFF.

V is TRBV20-1 and J is TRBJ2-1; the D call of TRBD2 rests on TCRdb alone, since no DNA is present to check it. The CDR3 loop spans 20 amino acids. The germline CDR1 and CDR2 sequences are DFQATT and SNEGSKA (reference sequence). The CDR3 loop is CSARGHLSGGRSNFYNEQFF.

The CDR3 sequence is CAISGQGGDYTGELFF. The chain employs TRBV10-3 and TRBJ2-2; lacking DNA, the TRBD1 call made by TCRdb goes unchecked. The germline V gene encodes CDR1 ENHRY and CDR2 SYGVKD. The CDR3 is 16 amino acids.

The CDR3 loop reads CAWATSGRSHEQFF. The chain carries TRBV30 and TRBJ2-1; the TCRdb D gene call, TRBD2, has no DNA to confirm it. The CDR3 runs to 14 residues. Germline CDR1 and CDR2: GTSNPN and SVGIG (reference sequence).

J is TRBJ2-3 and V is TRBV20-1; TCRdb's D call, TRBD2, is unchecked because there is no DNA. This CDR3 has 15 amino acids. Germline CDR1 is DFQATT and CDR2 is SNEGSKA (reference sequence). The CDR3 is CSARPSGRIADTQYF.

The genes are TRBV12-3 or TRBV12-4 and TRBJ2-2. The CDR3 has 12 amino acids. CDR3 region: CASRPTSLGLFF.

V and J are TRBV4-2 and TRBJ2-1; as DNA is missing, the TRBD1 call by TCRdb cannot be tested. The CDR3 covers 15 residues. From germline, CDR1 is LGHNA and CDR2 YNFKEQ. CDR3 protein: CASSQDSRDLNEQFF.